This TCR beta chain was sequenced for a study of T cell responses to AZD1222 COVID-19 vaccine. General study findings and limits: Vaccination with two AZD1222 doses was followed by a rise in Spike-specific TCR breadth and depth.

Germline V gene sequence: CDR1 MNHEY, CDR2 SVGEGT. The CDR3 has 14 residues. V lost 2 bases and J lost 7, with 12 bases in between. With respect to this clone: Its antigen is unidentified.

Clones were sequenced by immunoSEQ multiplex PCR, and TCRdb holds only the in-frame ones, with some missing. The sample yields approximately 150,000 clones, roughly 89% seen once. The sequence was obtained from an adult who received the MenACWY meningococcal vaccine as a control. This rearrangement joins TRBV6-2 or TRBV6-3 to TRBJ2-1; tentatively, D is TRBD2 (6 bases). Sequencing used peripheral blood, obtained 28 days after the second dose of the MenACWY control vaccine. CDR3 amino acids: CASSYELAGNEQFF. CDR3 nucleotide sequence: TGTGCCAGCAGTTACGAACTAGCCGGGAATGAGCAGTTCTTC.